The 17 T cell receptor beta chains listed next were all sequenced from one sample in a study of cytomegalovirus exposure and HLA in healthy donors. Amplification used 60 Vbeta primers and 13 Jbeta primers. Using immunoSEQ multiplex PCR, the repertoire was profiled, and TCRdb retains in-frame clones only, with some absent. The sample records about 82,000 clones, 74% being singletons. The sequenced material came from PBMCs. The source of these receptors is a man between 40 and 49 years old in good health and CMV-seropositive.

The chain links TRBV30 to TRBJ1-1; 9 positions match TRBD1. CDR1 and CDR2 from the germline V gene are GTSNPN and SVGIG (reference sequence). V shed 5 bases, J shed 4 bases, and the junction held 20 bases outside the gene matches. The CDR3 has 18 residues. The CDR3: CAWHFTFFRDREFTEAFF. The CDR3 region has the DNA TGTGCCTGGCACTTTACTTTTTTCCGGGACAGGGAATTCACTGAAGCTTTCTTT. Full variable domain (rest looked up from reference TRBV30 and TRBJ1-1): SQTIHQWPATLVQPVGSPLSLECTVEGTSNPNLYWYRQAAGRGLQLLFYSVGIGQISSEVPQNLSASRPQDRQFILSSKKLLLSDSGFYLCAWHFTFFRDREFTEAFFGQGTRLTVV.

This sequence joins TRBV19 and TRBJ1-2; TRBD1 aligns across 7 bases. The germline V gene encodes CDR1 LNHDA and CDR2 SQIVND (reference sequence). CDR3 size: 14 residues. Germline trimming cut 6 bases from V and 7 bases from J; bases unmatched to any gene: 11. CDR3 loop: CASSHRQGLRGYTF. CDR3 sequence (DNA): TGTGCCAGTAGCCACAGACAGGGCTTGCGTGGCTACACCTTC.

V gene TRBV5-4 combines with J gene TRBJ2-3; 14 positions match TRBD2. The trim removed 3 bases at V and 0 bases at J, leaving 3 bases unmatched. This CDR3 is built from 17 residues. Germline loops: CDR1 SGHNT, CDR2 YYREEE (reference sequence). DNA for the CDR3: TGTGCCAGCAGCTCTGGACTAGCGGGAGGAAGCACAGATACGCAGTATTTT. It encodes CASSSGLAGGSTDTQYF.

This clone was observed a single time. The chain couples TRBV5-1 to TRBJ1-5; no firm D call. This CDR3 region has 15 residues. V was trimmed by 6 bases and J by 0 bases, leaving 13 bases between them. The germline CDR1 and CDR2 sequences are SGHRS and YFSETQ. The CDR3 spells CASTLNPYSNQPQHF. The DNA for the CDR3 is TGCGCCAGCACCCTGAATCCCTATAGCAATCAGCCCCAGCATTTT.

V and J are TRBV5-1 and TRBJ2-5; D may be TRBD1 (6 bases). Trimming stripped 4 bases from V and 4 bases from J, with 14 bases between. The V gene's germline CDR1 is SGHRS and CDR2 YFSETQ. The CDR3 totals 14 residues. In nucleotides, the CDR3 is TGCGCCAGCAGCCGTCAGGGGCTCGCAGAGACCCAGTACTTC. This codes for CASSRQGLAETQYF.

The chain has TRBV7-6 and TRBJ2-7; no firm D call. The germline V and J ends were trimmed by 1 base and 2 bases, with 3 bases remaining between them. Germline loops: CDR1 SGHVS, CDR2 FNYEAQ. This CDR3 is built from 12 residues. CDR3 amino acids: CASSLEPYEQYF. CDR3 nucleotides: TGTGCCAGCAGCTTAGAGCCCTACGAGCAGTACTTC.

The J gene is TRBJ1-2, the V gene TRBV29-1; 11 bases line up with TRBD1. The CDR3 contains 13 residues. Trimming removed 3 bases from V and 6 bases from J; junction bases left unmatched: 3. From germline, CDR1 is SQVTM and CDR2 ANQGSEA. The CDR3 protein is CSVDQDRGHGYTF. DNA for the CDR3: TGCAGCGTTGACCAGGACAGGGGGCATGGCTACACCTTC.

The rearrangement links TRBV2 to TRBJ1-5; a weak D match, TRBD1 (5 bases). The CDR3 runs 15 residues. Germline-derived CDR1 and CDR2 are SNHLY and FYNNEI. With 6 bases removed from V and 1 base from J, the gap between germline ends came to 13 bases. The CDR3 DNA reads TGTGCCAGCAGCATGGGACTTCTAAGCAATCAGCCCCAGCATTTT. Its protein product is CASSMGLLSNQPQHF.

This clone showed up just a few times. This CDR3 is CASMSGAQGYTEAFF. In DNA form, the CDR3 reads TGCGCCAGCATGTCAGGGGCGCAGGGGTACACTGAAGCTTTCTTT. The gene calls are TRBV10-2 and TRBJ1-1; D may be TRBD1 (6 bases). This CDR3 has 15 residues. Trimming stripped 7 bases from V and 3 bases from J, with 18 bases between. Germline assignment: CDR1 WSHSY and CDR2 SAAADI.

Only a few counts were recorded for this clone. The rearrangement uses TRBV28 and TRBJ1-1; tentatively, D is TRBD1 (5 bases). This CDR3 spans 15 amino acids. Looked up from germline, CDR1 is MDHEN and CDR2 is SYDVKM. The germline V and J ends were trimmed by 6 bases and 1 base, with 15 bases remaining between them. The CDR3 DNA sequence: TGTGCCAGCAGCCGCGGGGCGCACAGGAACACTGAAGCTTTCTTT. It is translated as CASSRGAHRNTEAFF.

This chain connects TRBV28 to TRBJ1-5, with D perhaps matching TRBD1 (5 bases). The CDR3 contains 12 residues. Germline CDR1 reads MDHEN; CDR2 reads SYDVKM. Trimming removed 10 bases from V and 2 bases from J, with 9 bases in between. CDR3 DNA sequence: TGTGCCATAGAGACAGGCAATCAGCCCCAGCATTTT. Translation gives CAIETGNQPQHF.

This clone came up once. CDR3 amino acids: CASFRDTYNEQFF. For the CDR3, the DNA is TGCGCCAGCTTCCGGGACACCTACAATGAGCAGTTCTTC. The rearrangement links TRBV5-1 to TRBJ2-1, with TRBD1 as a possible D gene (6 bases). The germline V gene has CDR1 SGHRS and CDR2 YFSETQ. Between the trimmed V and J ends, which lost 7 bases and 2 bases, there was a span of 10 bases. The CDR3 spans 13 residues.

CDR3 nucleotide sequence: TGTGCCAGCAGCTTAGAAGGGGCGAACACCGGGGAGCTGTTTTTT. Its translation: CASSLEGANTGELFF. The rearrangement joins TRBV7-7 to TRBJ2-2; perhaps TRBD1 as D (5 bases). The V gene's germline CDR1 is SSHAT and CDR2 FNYEAQ (reference sequence). The V end was cut by 1 base, the J end by 0 bases, with 6 bases between. The CDR3 has 15 residues.

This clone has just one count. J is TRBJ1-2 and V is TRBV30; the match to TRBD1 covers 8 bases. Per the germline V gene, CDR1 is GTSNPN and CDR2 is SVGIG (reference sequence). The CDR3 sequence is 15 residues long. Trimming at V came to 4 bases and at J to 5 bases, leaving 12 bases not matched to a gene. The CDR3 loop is CAWTRTGRSVYGYTF. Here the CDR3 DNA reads TGTGCCTGGACCCGGACAGGGCGCTCTGTATATGGCTACACCTTC.

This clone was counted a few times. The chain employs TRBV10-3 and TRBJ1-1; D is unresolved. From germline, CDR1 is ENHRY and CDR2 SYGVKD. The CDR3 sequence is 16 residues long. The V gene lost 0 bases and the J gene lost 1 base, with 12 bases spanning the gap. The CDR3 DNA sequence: TGTGCCATCAGTGAGTCGATAGGGAGACAGAACACTGAAGCTTTCTTT. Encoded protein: CAISESIGRQNTEAFF.

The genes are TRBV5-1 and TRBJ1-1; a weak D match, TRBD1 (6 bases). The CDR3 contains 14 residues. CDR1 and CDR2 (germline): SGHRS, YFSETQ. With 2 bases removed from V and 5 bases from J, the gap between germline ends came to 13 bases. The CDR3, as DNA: TGCGCCAGCAGCTTTAGCAGGGGAGTGACTGAAGCTTTCTTT. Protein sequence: CASSFSRGVTEAFF. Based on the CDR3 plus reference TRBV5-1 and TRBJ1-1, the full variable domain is KAGVTQTPRYLIKTRGQQVTLSCSPISGHRSVSWYQQTPGQGLQFLFEYFSETQRNKGNFPGRFSGRQFSNSRSEMNVSTLELGDSALYLCASSFSRGVTEAFFGQGTRLTVV.

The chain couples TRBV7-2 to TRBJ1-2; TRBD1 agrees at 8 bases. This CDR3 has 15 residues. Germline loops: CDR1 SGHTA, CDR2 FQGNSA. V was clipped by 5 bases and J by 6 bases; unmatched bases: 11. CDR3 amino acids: CASSPVGTGKNGYTF. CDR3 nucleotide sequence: TGTGCCAGCAGCCCTGTGGGGACAGGAAAAAATGGCTACACCTTC.